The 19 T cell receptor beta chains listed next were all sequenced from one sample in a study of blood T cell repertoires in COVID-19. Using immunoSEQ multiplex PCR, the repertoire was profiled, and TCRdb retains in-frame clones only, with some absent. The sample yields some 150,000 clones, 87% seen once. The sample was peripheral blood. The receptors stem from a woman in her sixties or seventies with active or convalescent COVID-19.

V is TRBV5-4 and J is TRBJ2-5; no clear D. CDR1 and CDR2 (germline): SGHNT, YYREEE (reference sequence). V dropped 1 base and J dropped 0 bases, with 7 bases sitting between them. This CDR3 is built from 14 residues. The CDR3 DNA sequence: TGTGCCAGCAGCTTGACGACACACCAAGAGACCCAGTACTTC. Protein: CASSLTTHQETQYF.

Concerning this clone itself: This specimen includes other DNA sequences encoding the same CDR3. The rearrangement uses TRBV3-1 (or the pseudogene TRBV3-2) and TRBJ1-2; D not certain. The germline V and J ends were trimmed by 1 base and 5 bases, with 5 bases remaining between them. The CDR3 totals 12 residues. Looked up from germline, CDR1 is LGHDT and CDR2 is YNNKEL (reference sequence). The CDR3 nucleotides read TGTGCCAGCAGCCAAGTTCAGTATGGCTACACCTTC. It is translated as CASSQVQYGYTF.

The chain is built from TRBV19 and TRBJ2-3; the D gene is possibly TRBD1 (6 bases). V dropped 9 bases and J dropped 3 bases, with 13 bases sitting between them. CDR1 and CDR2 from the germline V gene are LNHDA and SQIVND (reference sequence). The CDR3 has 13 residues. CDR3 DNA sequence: TGTGCCAGCTCCATTCAGGGGACAGATACGCAGTATTTT. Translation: CASSIQGTDTQYF.

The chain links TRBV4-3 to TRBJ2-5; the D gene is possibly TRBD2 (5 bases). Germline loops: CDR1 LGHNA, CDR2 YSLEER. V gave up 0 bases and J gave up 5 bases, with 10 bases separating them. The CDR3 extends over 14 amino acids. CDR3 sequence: CASSQDRGSETQYF. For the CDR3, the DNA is TGCGCCAGCAGCCAAGATCGAGGGTCGGAGACCCAGTACTTC.

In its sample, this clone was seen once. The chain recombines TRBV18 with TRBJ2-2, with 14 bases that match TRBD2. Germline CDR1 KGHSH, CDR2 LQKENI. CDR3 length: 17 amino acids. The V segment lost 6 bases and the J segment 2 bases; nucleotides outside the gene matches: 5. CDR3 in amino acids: CASSRGLAGGNTGELFF. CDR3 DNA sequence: TGTGCCAGCTCCCGCGGACTAGCGGGGGGAAACACCGGGGAGCTGTTTTTT.

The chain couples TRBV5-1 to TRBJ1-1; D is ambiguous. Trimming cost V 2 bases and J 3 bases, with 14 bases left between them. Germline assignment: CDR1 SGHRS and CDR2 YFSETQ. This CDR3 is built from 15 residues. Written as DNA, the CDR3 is TGCGCCAGCAGCTTAGGAGCGTATACGGACACTGAAGCTTTCTTT. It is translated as CASSLGAYTDTEAFF.

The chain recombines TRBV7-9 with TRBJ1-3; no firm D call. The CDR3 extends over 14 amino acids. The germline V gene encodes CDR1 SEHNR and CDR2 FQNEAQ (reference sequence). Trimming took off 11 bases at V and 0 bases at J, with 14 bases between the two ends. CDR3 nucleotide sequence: TGTGCCGCCATGACTGGGAGCTCTGGAAACACCATATATTTT. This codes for CAAMTGSSGNTIYF.

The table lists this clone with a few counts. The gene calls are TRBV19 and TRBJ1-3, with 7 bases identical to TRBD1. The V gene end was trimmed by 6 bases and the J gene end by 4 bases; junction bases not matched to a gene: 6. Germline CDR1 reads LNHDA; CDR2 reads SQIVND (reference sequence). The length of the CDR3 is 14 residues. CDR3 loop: CASSPDRVGNTIYF. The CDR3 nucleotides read TGTGCCAGTAGCCCCGACAGGGTCGGAAACACCATATATTTT.

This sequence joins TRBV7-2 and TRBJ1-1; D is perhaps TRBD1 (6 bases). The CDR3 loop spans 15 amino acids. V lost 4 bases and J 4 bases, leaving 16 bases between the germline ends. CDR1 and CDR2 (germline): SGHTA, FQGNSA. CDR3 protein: CASSSGIDRPTEAFF. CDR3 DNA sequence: TGTGCCAGCAGCTCAGGAATCGACAGGCCCACTGAAGCTTTCTTT.

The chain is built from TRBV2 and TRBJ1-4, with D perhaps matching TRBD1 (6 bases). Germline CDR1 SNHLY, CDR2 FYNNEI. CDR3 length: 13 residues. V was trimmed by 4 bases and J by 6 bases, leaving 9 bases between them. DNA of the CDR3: TGTGCCAGCAGTGGACAGGTCGATGAAAAACTGTTTTTT. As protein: CASSGQVDEKLFF.

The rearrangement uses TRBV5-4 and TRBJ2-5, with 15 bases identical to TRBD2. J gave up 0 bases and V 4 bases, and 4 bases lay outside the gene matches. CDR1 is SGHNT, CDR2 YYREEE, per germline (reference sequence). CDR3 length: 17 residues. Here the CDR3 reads CASSRGLAGGNQETQYF. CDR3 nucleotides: TGTGCCAGCAGCCGGGGACTAGCGGGGGGTAACCAAGAGACCCAGTACTTC. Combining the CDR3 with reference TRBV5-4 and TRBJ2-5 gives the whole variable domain ETGVTQSPTHLIKTRGQQVTLRCSSQSGHNTVSWYQQALGQGPQFIFQYYREEENGRGNFPPRFSGLQFPNYSSELNVNALELDDSALYLCASSRGLAGGNQETQYFGPGTRLLVL.

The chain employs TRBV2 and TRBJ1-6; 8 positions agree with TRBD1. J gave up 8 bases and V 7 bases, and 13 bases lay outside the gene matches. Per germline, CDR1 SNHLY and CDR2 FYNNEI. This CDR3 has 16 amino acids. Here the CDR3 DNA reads TGTGCCAGCAAAACCGCCGGACAGGGAATATATTCACCCCTCCACTTT. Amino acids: CASKTAGQGIYSPLHF.

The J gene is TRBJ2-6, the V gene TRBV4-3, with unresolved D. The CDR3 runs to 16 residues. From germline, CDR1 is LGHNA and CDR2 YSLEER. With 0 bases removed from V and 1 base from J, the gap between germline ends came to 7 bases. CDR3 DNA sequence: TGCGCCAGCAGCCAAGATCTCCTATCTGGGGCCAACGTCCTGACTTTC. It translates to CASSQDLLSGANVLTF.

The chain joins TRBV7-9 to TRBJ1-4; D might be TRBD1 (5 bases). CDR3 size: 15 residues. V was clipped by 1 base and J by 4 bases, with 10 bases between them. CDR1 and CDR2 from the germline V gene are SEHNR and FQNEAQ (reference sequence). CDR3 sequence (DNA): TGTGCCAGCAGCTTAGAAGGGCAGGGTAATGAAAAACTGTTTTTT. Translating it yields CASSLEGQGNEKLFF.

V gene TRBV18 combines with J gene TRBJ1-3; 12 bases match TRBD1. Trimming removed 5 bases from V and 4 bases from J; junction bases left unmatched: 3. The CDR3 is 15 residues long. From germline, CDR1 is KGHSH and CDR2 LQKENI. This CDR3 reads CASSAGTGGGNTIYF. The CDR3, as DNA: TGTGCCAGCTCAGCCGGGACAGGGGGCGGAAACACCATATATTTT.

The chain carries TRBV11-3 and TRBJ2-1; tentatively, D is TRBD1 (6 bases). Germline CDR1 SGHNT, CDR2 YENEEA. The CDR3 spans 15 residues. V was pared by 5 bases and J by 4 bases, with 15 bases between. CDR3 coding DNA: TGTGCCAGCAGCCCCCTGACAGGATCTTACAATGAGCAGTTCTTC. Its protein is CASSPLTGSYNEQFF.

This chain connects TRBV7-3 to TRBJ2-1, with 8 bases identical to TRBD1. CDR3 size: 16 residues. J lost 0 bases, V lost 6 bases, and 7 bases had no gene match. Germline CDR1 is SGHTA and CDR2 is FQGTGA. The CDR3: CASRISGTGSYNEQFF. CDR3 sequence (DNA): TGTGCCAGCAGAATCTCCGGGACAGGCTCCTACAATGAGCAGTTCTTC.

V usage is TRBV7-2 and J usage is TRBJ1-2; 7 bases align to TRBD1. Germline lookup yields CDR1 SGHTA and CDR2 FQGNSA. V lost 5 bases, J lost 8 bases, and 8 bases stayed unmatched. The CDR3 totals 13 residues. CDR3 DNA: TGTGCCAGCAGCGTGACAGGGACTGCCGGCTACACCTTC. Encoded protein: CASSVTGTAGYTF.

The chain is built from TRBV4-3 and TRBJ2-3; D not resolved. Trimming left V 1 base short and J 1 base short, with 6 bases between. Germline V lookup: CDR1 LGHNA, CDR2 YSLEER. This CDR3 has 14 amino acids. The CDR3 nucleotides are TGCGCCAGCAGCCAAGGGGCTCGCACAGATACGCAGTATTTT. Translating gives CASSQGARTDTQYF.